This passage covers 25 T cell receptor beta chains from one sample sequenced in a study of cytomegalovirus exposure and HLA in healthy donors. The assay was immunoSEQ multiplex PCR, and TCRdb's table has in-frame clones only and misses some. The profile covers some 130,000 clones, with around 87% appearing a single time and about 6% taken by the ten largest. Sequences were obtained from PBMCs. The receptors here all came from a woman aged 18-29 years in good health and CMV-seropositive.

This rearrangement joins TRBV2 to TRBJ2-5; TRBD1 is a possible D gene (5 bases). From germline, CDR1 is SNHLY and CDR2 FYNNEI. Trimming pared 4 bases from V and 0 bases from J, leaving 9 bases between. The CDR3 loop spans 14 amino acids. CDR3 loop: CASSGQGYQETQYF. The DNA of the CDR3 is TGTGCCAGCAGTGGGCAGGGATACCAAGAGACCCAGTACTTC. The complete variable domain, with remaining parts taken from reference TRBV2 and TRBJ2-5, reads EPEVTQTPSHQVTQMGQEVILRCVPISNHLYFYWYRQILGQKVEFLVSFYNNEISEKSEIFDDQFSVERPDGSNFTLKIRSTKLEDSAMYFCASSGQGYQETQYFGPGTRLLVL.

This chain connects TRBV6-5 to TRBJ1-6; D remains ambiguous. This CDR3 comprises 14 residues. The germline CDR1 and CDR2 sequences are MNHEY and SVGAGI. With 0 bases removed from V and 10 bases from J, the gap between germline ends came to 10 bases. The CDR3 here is CASSYSRRSSPLHF. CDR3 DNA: TGTGCCAGCAGTTACTCGAGGCGAAGCTCACCCCTCCACTTT.

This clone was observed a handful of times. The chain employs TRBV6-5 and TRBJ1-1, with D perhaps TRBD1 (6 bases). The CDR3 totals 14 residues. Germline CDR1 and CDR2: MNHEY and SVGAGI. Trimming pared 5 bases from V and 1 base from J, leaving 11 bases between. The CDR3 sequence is CASSRGQQNTEAFF. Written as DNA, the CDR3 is TGTGCCAGCAGTCGAGGACAGCAGAACACTGAAGCTTTCTTT.

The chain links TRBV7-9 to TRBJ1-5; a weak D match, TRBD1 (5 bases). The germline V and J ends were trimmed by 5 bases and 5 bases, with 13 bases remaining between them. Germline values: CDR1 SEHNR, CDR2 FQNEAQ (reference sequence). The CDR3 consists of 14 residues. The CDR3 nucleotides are TGTGCCAGCAGCCCTCAGGGTGGTGATCAGCCCCAGCATTTT. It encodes CASSPQGGDQPQHF.

CDR3 amino acids: CASSPLGQGNTEAFF. Here the CDR3 DNA reads TGTGCCAGCAGCCCGTTAGGACAGGGGAACACTGAAGCTTTCTTT. The rearrangement uses TRBV27 and TRBJ1-1, with 8 bases identical to TRBD1. V gave up 6 bases and J gave up 1 base; unmatched junction bases: 7. The length of the CDR3 is 15 residues. From germline, CDR1 is MNHEY and CDR2 SMNVEV (reference sequence).

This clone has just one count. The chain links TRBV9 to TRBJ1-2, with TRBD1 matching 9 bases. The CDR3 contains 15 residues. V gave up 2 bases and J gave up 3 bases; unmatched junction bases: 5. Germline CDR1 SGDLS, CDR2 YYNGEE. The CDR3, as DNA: TGTGCCAGCAGCGTCGAGGGACAGGGATACTATGGCTACACCTTC. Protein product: CASSVEGQGYYGYTF.

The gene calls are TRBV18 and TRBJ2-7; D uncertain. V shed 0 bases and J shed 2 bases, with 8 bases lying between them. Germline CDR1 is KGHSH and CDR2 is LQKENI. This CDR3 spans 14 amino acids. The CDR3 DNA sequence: TGTGCCAGCTCACCACCGTATCCCGCCTACGAGCAGTACTTC. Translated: CASSPPYPAYEQYF.

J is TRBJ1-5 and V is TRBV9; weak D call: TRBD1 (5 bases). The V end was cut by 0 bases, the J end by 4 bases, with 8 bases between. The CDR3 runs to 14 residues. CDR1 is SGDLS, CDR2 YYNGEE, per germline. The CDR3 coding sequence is TGTGCCAGCAGCGTAGGCGGGGGAAATCAGCCCCAGCATTTT. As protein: CASSVGGGNQPQHF.

CDR3 sequence: CASSVGTGGPNEQFF. The CDR3 nucleotides read TGTGCCAGCAGCGTAGGAACGGGAGGCCCCAATGAGCAGTTCTTC. J is TRBJ2-1 and V is TRBV9; 7 bases are shared with TRBD2. Trimming took 0 bases from V and 6 from J; bases not matched to a gene: 6. The CDR3 runs to 15 residues. Germline CDR1 SGDLS, CDR2 YYNGEE.

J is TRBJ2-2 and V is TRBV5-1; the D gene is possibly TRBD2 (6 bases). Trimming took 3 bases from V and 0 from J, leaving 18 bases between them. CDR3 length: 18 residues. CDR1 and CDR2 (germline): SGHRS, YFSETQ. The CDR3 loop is CASSSPSGGNANTGELFF. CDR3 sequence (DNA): TGCGCCAGCAGCTCCCCCAGTGGGGGGAATGCGAACACCGGGGAGCTGTTTTTT.

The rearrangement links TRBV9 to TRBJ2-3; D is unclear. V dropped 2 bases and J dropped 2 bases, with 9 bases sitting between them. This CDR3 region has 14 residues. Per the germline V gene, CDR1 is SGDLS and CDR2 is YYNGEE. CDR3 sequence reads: CASSVRQTTDTQYF. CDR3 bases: TGTGCCAGCAGCGTGCGTCAAACCACAGATACGCAGTATTTT.

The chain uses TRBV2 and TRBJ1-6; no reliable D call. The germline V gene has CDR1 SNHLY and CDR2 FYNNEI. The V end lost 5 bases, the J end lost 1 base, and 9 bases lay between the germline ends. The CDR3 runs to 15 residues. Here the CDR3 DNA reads TGTGCCAGCAGTAGGAGGGAATCCTATAATTCACCCCTCCACTTT. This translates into CASSRRESYNSPLHF.

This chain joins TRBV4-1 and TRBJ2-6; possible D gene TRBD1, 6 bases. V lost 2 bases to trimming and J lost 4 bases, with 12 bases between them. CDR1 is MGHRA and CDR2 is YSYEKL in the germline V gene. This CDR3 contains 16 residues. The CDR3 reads CASSQYRDTGANVLTF. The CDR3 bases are TGCGCCAGCAGCCAATACAGGGATACAGGGGCCAACGTCCTGACTTTC.

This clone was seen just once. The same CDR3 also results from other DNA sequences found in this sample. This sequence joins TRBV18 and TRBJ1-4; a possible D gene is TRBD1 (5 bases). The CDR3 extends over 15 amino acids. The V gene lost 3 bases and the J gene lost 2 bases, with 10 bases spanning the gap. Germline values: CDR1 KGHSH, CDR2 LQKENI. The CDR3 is CASSPQGATNEKLFF. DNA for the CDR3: TGTGCCAGCTCACCCCAGGGTGCGACTAATGAAAAACTGTTTTTT.

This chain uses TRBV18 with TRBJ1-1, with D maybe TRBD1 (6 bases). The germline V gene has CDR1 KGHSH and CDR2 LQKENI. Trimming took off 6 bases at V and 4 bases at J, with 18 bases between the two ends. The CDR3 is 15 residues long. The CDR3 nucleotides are TGTGCCAGCTCGTCTCGAGGGGGGGCAAGCACTGAAGCTTTCTTT. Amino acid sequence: CASSSRGGASTEAFF.

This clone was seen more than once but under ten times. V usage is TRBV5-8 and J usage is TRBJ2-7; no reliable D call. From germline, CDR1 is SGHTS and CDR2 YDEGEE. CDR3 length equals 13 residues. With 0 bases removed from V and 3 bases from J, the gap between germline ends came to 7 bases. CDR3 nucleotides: TGTGCCAGCAGCTTGGGCAGGCACTACGAGCAGTACTTC. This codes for CASSLGRHYEQYF.

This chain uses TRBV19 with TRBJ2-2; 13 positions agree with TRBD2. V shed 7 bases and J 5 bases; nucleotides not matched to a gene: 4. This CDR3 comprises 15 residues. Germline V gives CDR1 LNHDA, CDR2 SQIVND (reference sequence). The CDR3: CASTTSGRGTGELFF. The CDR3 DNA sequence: TGTGCCAGTACTACTAGCGGGAGGGGTACCGGGGAGCTGTTTTTT.

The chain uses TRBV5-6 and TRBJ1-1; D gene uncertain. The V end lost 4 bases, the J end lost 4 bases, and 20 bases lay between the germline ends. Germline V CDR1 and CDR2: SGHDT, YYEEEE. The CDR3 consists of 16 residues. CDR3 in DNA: TGTGCCAGCAGCCCCCTGGGCTCACTCGAGGGCACTGAAGCTTTCTTT. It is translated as CASSPLGSLEGTEAFF.

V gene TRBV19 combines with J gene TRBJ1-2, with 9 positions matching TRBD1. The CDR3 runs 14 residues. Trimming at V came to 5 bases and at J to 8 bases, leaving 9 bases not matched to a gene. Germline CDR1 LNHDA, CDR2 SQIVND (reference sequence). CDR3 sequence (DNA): TGTGCCAGTAGTTCCCGGGACAGGGTCCGCGGCTACACCTTC. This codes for CASSSRDRVRGYTF.

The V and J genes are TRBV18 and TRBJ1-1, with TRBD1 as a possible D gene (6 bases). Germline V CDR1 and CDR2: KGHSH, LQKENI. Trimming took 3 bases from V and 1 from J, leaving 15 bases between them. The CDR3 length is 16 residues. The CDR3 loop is CASSPQLTGSNTEAFF. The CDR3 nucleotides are TGTGCCAGCTCACCCCAATTGACAGGATCGAACACTGAAGCTTTCTTT.

As DNA, the CDR3 is TGTGCCAGCTCACCAAAATCCGGGACAGGGAGGGGCGAGCAGTACTTC. It codes for CASSPKSGTGRGEQYF. This sequence joins TRBV18 and TRBJ2-7; the match to TRBD1 covers 9 bases. This CDR3 contains 16 residues. The germline gives CDR1 KGHSH, CDR2 LQKENI. Trimming removed 2 bases from V and 6 bases from J; junction bases left unmatched: 11.

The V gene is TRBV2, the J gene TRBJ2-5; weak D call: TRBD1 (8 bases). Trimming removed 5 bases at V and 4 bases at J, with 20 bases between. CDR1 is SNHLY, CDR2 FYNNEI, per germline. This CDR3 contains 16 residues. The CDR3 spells CASSTHWTGRVETQYF. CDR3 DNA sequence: TGTGCCAGCAGTACCCACTGGACAGGGAGGGTAGAGACCCAGTACTTC. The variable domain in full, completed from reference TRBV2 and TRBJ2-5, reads EPEVTQTPSHQVTQMGQEVILRCVPISNHLYFYWYRQILGQKVEFLVSFYNNEISEKSEIFDDQFSVERPDGSNFTLKIRSTKLEDSAMYFCASSTHWTGRVETQYFGPGTRLLVL.

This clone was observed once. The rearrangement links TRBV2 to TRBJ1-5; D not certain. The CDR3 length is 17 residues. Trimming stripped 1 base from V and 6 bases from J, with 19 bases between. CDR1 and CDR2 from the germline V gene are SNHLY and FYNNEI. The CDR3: CASSEGRGVMRGQPQHF. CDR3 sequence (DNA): TGTGCCAGCAGTGAAGGGCGTGGGGTCATGCGGGGTCAGCCCCAGCATTTT.

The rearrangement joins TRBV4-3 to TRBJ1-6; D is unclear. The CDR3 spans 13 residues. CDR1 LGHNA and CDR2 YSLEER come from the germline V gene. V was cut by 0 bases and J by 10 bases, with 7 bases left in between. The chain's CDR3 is CASSQDRGSPLHF. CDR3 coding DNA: TGCGCCAGCAGCCAAGATCGAGGATCACCCCTCCACTTT.

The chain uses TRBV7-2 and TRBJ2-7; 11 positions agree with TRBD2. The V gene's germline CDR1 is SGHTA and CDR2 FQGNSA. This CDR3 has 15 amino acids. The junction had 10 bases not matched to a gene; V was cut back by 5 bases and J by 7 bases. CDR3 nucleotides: TGTGCCAGCAGCCACCCGGTAGCGGGGGGGCGTGAGCAGTACTTC. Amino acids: CASSHPVAGGREQYF.